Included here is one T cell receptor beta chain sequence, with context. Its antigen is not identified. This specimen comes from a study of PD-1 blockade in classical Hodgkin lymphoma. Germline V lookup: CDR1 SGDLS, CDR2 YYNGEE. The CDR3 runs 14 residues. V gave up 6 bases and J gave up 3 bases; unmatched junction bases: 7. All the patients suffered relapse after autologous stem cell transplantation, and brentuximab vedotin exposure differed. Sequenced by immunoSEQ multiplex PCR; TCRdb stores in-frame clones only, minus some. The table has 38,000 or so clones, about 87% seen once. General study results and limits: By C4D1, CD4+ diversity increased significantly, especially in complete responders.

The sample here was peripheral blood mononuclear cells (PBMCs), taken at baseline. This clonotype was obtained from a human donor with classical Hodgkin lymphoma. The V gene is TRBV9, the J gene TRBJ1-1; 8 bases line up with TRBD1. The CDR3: CASNPGGGYTEAFF. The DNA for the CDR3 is TGTGCCAGCAACCCAGGGGGCGGGTACACTGAAGCTTTCTTT. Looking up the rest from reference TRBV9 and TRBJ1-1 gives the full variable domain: DSGVTQTPKHLITATGQRVTLRCSPRSGDLSVYWYQQSLDQGLQFLIQYYNGEERAKGNILERFSAQQFPDLHSELNLSSLELGDSALYFCASNPGGGYTEAFFGQGTRLTVV.